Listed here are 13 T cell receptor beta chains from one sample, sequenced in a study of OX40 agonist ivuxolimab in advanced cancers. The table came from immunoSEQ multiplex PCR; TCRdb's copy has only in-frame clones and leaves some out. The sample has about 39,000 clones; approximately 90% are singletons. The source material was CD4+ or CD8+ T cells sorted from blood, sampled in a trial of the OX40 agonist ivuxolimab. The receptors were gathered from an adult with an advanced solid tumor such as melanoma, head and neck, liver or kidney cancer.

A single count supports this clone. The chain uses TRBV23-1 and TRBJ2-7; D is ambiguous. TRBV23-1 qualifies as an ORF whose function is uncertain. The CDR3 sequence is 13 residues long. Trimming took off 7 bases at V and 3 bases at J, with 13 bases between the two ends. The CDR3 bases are TGCGCCAGCACCCCCCGACTGGGCTACGAGCAGTACTTC. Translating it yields CASTPRLGYEQYF.

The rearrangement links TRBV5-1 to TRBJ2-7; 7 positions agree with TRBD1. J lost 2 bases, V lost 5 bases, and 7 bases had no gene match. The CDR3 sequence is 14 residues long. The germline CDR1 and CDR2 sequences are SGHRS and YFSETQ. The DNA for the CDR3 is TGCGCCAGCAGTTGGGACAGTCATACCTACGAGCAGTACTTC. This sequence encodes CASSWDSHTYEQYF.

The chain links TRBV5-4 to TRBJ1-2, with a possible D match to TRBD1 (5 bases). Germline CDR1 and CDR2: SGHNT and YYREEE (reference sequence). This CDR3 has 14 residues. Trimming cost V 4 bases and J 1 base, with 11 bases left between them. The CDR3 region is CASSLPGFNYGYTF. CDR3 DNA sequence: TGTGCCAGCAGCCTTCCAGGGTTTAACTATGGCTACACCTTC.

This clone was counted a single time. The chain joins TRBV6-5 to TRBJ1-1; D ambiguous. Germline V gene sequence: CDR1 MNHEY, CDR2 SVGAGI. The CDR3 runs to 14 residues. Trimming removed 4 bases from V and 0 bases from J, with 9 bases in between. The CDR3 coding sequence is TGTGCCAGCAGTTTCAGGAACATGAACACTGAAGCTTTCTTT. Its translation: CASSFRNMNTEAFF.

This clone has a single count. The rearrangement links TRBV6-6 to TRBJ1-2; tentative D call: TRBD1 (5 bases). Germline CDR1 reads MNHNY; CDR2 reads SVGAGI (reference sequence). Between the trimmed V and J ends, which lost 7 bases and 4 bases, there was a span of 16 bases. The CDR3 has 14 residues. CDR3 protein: CASISGQPSYGYTF. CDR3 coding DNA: TGTGCCAGCATCTCAGGACAACCTTCCTATGGCTACACCTTC.

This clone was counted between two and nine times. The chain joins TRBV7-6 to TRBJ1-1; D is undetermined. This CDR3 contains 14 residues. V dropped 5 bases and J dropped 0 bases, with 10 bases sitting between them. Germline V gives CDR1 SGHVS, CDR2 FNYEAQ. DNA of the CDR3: TGTGCCAGCAGCCCGACTGGATTGAACACTGAAGCTTTCTTT. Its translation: CASSPTGLNTEAFF.

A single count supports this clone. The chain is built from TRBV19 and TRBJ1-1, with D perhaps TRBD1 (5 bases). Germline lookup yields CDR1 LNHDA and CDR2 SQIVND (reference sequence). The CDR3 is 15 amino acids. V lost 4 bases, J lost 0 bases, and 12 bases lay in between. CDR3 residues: CASSTGTVMNTEAFF. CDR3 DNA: TGTGCCAGTAGTACCGGGACGGTTATGAACACTGAAGCTTTCTTT. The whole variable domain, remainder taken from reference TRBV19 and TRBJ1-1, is DGGITQSPKYLFRKEGQNVTLSCEQNLNHDAMYWYRQDPGQGLRLIYYSQIVNDFQKGDIAEGYSVSREKKESFPLTVTSAQKNPTAFYLCASSTGTVMNTEAFFGQGTRLTVV.

The CDR3 DNA is TGTGCCAGCAGCTTAATACTAGCGGGAGGAGAGACCCAGTACTTC. Translated: CASSLILAGGETQYF. The rearrangement joins TRBV7-9 to TRBJ2-5, with TRBD2 matching over 12 bases. Germline values: CDR1 SEHNR, CDR2 FQNEAQ (reference sequence). With V trimmed by 2 bases and J by 4 bases, 2 bases remained unmatched. The CDR3 is 15 residues long.

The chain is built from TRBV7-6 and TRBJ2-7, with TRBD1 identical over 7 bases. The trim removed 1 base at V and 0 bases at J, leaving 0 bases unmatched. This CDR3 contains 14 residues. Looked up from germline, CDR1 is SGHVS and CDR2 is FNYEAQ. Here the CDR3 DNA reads TGTGCCAGCAGCTTAGGGACAGGCTCCTACGAGCAGTACTTC. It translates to CASSLGTGSYEQYF.

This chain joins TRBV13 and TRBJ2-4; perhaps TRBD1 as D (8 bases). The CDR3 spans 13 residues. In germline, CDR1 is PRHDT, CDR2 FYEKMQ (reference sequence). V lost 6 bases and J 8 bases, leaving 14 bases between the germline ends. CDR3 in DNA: TGTGCCAGCAGTCGTACAGGGGGGGACATTCAGTACTTC. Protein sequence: CASSRTGGDIQYF.

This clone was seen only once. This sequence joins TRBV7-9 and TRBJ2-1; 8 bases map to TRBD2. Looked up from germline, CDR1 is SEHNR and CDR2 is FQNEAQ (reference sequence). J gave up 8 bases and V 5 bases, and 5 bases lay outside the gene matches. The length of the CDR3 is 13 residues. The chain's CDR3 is CASSPTSVHEQFF. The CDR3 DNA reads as TGTGCCAGCAGCCCGACTAGCGTACATGAGCAGTTCTTC.

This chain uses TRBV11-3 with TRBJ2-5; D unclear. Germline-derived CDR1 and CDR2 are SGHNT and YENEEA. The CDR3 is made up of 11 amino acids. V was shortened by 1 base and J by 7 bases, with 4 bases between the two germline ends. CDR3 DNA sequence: TGTGCCAGCAGCTTAGGGGGGACCCAGTACTTC. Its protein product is CASSLGGTQYF.

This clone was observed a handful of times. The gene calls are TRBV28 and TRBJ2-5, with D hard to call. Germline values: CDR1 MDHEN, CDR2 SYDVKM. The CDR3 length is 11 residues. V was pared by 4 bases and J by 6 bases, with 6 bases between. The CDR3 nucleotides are TGTGCCAGCAGTTCTGTCAAGACCCAGTACTTC. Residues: CASSSVKTQYF.